A selection of T cell receptor beta chains follows, all from one sample in a study of T-cell memory formation after mild COVID-19. TCRdb redid the calling of the 5' RACE reads with MiXCR, one entry per CDR3 protein. The repertoire holds about 180,000 distinct CDR3 sequences, with under 20% as singletons. The sample consisted of PBMCs or a T cell subset sorted from them (not recorded which). All receptors come from an adult woman who had mild COVID-19 (a few samples of this study predate the infection). Cell type and time point are not known. CDR3s include the opening cysteine and the closing phenylalanine or tryptophan. Fields, in order: clone size, D gene, V gene, J gene, CDR3 protein, CDR3 DNA. The D gene is left open where the match is weak. Some rows have no size entry. The others give once, few or many, or a class for an expanded clone.

clone_size: NA
d_call: TRBD1
v_call: TRBV10-3
j_call: TRBJ1-1
cdr3_aa: CAISAGGNTEAFF
cdr3_nt: TGTGCCATCAGTGCAGGGGGCAACACTGAAGCTTTCTTT

clone_size: few
d_call: NA
v_call: TRBV6-5
j_call: TRBJ2-7
cdr3_aa: CASSYARGYEQYF
cdr3_nt: TGTGCCAGCAGTTACGCCAGGGGCTACGAGCAGTACTTC

clone_size: few
d_call: TRBD1
v_call: TRBV12-3/TRBV12-4
j_call: TRBJ2-2
cdr3_aa: CASTRGQGTSTGELFF
cdr3_nt: TGTGCCAGCACCCGGGGACAGGGGACAAGCACCGGGGAGCTGTTTTTT

clone_size: many
d_call: NA
v_call: TRBV20-1
j_call: TRBJ2-1
cdr3_aa: CSAMAWGDLYNEQFF
cdr3_nt: TGCAGTGCTATGGCCTGGGGGGACCTCTACAATGAGCAGTTCTTC

clone_size: NA
d_call: TRBD2
v_call: TRBV18
j_call: TRBJ2-5
cdr3_aa: CASSPRTSGQETQYF
cdr3_nt: TGTGCCAGCTCTCCTCGGACTAGCGGACAAGAGACCCAGTACTTC

clone_size: NA
d_call: TRBD1
v_call: TRBV18
j_call: TRBJ1-1
cdr3_aa: CASSPTDRAYMNTEAFF
cdr3_nt: TGTGCCAGCTCACCAACCGACAGGGCCTACATGAACACTGAAGCTTTCTTT

clone_size: NA
d_call: NA
v_call: TRBV6-5
j_call: TRBJ2-1
cdr3_aa: CASSYSLGDNEQFF
cdr3_nt: TGTGCCAGCAGTTACTCCCTAGGGGACAATGAGCAGTTCTTC

clone_size: NA
d_call: NA
v_call: TRBV3-1
j_call: TRBJ2-2
cdr3_aa: CASSQLSGTGELFF
cdr3_nt: TGTGCCAGCAGCCAGCTAAGCGGTACCGGGGAGCTGTTTTTT

clone_size: NA
d_call: NA
v_call: TRBV10-3
j_call: TRBJ1-2
cdr3_aa: CAISLPGSSVEGYTF
cdr3_nt: TGTGCCATCAGCCTCCCAGGGAGCTCTGTGGAAGGCTACACCTTC

clone_size: few
d_call: NA
v_call: TRBV18
j_call: TRBJ1-1
cdr3_aa: CASSPQRAEAFF
cdr3_nt: TGTGCCAGCTCACCACAAAGGGCTGAAGCTTTCTTT

clone_size: few
d_call: NA
v_call: TRBV12-3/TRBV12-4
j_call: TRBJ2-4
cdr3_aa: CASSLYRGRWAKNIQYF
cdr3_nt: TGTGCCAGCAGTTTATATAGGGGGAGATGGGCCAAAAACATTCAGTACTTC

clone_size: few
d_call: TRBD1
v_call: TRBV12-3/TRBV12-4
j_call: TRBJ2-4
cdr3_aa: CASSWDSRKINIQYF
cdr3_nt: TGTGCCAGCTCCTGGGACAGCAGGAAAATAAACATTCAGTACTTC

clone_size: NA
d_call: NA
v_call: TRBV24-1
j_call: TRBJ2-2
cdr3_aa: CATSATGGIRANTGELFF
cdr3_nt: TGTGCCACCAGTGCGACAGGAGGGATTAGAGCGAACACCGGGGAGCTGTTTTTT

clone_size: NA
d_call: NA
v_call: TRBV20-1
j_call: TRBJ1-5
cdr3_aa: CSARDPGIGGNQPQHF
cdr3_nt: TGCAGTGCTAGAGATCCAGGGATAGGAGGCAATCAGCCCCAGCATTTT

clone_size: few
d_call: TRBD2
v_call: TRBV4-2
j_call: TRBJ2-1
cdr3_aa: CASSQERGMYNEQFF
cdr3_nt: TGTGCCAGCAGCCAAGAGCGGGGGATGTACAATGAGCAGTTCTTC

clone_size: few
d_call: NA
v_call: TRBV7-8
j_call: TRBJ2-1
cdr3_aa: CASSSGAGVNEQFF
cdr3_nt: TGTGCCAGCAGCTCAGGGGCGGGAGTCAATGAGCAGTTCTTC

clone_size: few
d_call: NA
v_call: TRBV29-1
j_call: TRBJ1-1
cdr3_aa: CSVEDWGQEDSEAFF
cdr3_nt: TGCAGCGTTGAAGATTGGGGGCAGGAGGATAGTGAAGCTTTCTTT

clone_size: NA
d_call: TRBD1
v_call: TRBV7-2
j_call: TRBJ1-1
cdr3_aa: CASSPRQGVNTEAFF
cdr3_nt: TGTGCCAGCAGCCCCCGGCAGGGGGTTAACACTGAAGCTTTCTTT

clone_size: many
d_call: NA
v_call: TRBV3-1
j_call: TRBJ2-7
cdr3_aa: CASSQFGPSYEQYF
cdr3_nt: TGTGCCAGCAGCCAGTTCGGACCGTCCTACGAGCAGTACTTC

clone_size: NA
d_call: NA
v_call: TRBV4-2
j_call: TRBJ1-4
cdr3_aa: CASSHSQDGRKLFF
cdr3_nt: TGTGCCAGCAGCCACTCCCAGGACGGGCGAAAACTGTTTTTT

clone_size: few
d_call: TRBD2
v_call: TRBV5-5
j_call: TRBJ2-1
cdr3_aa: CASSLKRGGEQFF
cdr3_nt: TGTGCCAGCAGCTTGAAGCGGGGGGGCGAGCAGTTCTTC

clone_size: NA
d_call: TRBD1
v_call: TRBV9
j_call: TRBJ2-7
cdr3_aa: CASSETPGTVIYEQYF
cdr3_nt: TGTGCCAGCAGCGAGACCCCCGGGACAGTCATCTACGAGCAGTACTTC

clone_size: NA
d_call: NA
v_call: TRBV20-1
j_call: TRBJ2-5
cdr3_aa: CSARDERTQYF
cdr3_nt: TGCAGTGCTAGAGATGAGAGGACCCAGTACTTC

clone_size: NA
d_call: TRBD1
v_call: TRBV2
j_call: TRBJ1-1
cdr3_aa: CASTQQGWAFF
cdr3_nt: TGTGCCAGCACCCAACAGGGGTGGGCTTTCTTT

clone_size: few
d_call: TRBD2
v_call: TRBV20-1
j_call: TRBJ2-7
cdr3_aa: CSARGDYRSSYEQYF
cdr3_nt: TGCAGTGCTAGAGGGGACTACCGTTCCTCCTACGAGCAGTACTTC

clone_size: few
d_call: NA
v_call: TRBV7-9
j_call: TRBJ1-2
cdr3_aa: CASSPPPLVTASNYGYTF
cdr3_nt: TGTGCCAGCAGCCCACCCCCCTTGGTAACAGCGTCTAACTATGGCTACACCTTC

clone_size: few
d_call: TRBD1
v_call: TRBV29-1
j_call: TRBJ2-1
cdr3_aa: CSVVLTGDNEQFF
cdr3_nt: TGCAGCGTTGTCCTCACAGGGGACAATGAGCAGTTCTTC

clone_size: many
d_call: NA
v_call: TRBV7-9
j_call: TRBJ1-2
cdr3_aa: CASNHRDSPPFYGYTF
cdr3_nt: TGTGCCAGCAACCACCGGGACTCTCCTCCCTTCTATGGCTACACCTTC

clone_size: few
d_call: NA
v_call: TRBV20-1
j_call: TRBJ2-2
cdr3_aa: CSVPRWGNPGELFF
cdr3_nt: TGCAGTGTTCCCCGGTGGGGGAACCCCGGGGAGCTGTTTTTT

clone_size: NA
d_call: NA
v_call: TRBV3-1
j_call: TRBJ2-5
cdr3_aa: CASSQTSFQETQYF
cdr3_nt: TGTGCCAGCAGCCAGACCTCTTTCCAAGAGACCCAGTACTTC

clone_size: few
d_call: TRBD2
v_call: TRBV12-3/TRBV12-4
j_call: TRBJ2-3
cdr3_aa: CASSLRTGGRDTQYF
cdr3_nt: TGTGCCAGCAGTTTGAGGACGGGGGGGAGAGATACGCAGTATTTT

clone_size: NA
d_call: NA
v_call: TRBV5-6
j_call: TRBJ1-2
cdr3_aa: CASRKLQGIANYGYTF
cdr3_nt: TGTGCCAGCAGAAAGCTACAGGGAATAGCTAACTATGGCTACACCTTC

clone_size: many
d_call: NA
v_call: TRBV6-6
j_call: TRBJ1-1
cdr3_aa: CASSNEANTEAFF
cdr3_nt: TGTGCCAGCAGTAACGAAGCAAACACTGAAGCTTTCTTT

clone_size: NA
d_call: NA
v_call: TRBV7-2
j_call: TRBJ1-2
cdr3_aa: CASSLALDGPYGYTF
cdr3_nt: TGTGCCAGCAGCTTAGCCCTAGACGGACCCTATGGCTACACCTTC

clone_size: NA
d_call: NA
v_call: TRBV7-2
j_call: TRBJ2-5
cdr3_aa: CASSLWGQGQETQYF
cdr3_nt: TGTGCCAGCAGCTTGTGGGGCCAGGGCCAAGAGACCCAGTACTTC

clone_size: NA
d_call: NA
v_call: TRBV5-1
j_call: TRBJ1-2
cdr3_aa: CASSSGPGGGYTF
cdr3_nt: TGCGCCAGCAGCTCGGGCCCCGGCGGTGGCTACACCTTC

clone_size: few
d_call: TRBD1
v_call: TRBV5-1
j_call: TRBJ1-3
cdr3_aa: CASSAGQGAFGNTIYF
cdr3_nt: TGCGCCAGCTCCGCCGGACAGGGCGCATTTGGAAACACCATATATTTT

clone_size: NA
d_call: NA
v_call: TRBV24-1
j_call: TRBJ2-2
cdr3_aa: CATSVARGNTGELFF
cdr3_nt: TGTGCCACCAGTGTAGCCAGAGGAAACACCGGGGAGCTGTTTTTT